This TCR beta chain stems from a study of control samples from healthy donors and cancer patients. The germline V gene encodes CDR1 MDHEN and CDR2 SYDVKM. Trimming cost V 4 bases and J 4 bases, with 16 bases left between them. This CDR3 region has 15 residues. Assay: immunoSEQ multiplex PCR; the TCRdb copy retains only in-frame clones and omits some. The top ten hold approximately 5.5% of the sample, which has about 150,000 clones, 85% to 95% seen once. This sequence joins TRBV28 and TRBJ1-2, with D possibly matching TRBD1 (5 bases). Input material: blood. This TCR derives from a middle-aged man in good health. The CDR3 DNA is TGTGCCAGCAGTTCCCTCTCAGGGCCGCCCTATGGCTACACCTTC. Protein sequence: CASSSLSGPPYGYTF.